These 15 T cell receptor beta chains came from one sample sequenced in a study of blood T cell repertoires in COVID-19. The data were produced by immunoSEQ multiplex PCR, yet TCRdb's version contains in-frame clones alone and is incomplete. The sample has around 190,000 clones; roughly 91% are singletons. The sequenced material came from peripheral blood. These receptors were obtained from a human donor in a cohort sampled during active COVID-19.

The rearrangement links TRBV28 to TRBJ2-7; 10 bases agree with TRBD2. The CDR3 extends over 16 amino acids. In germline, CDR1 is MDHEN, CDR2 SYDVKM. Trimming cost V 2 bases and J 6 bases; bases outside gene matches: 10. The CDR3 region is CASSLVSSGSQVEQYF. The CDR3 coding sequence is TGTGCCAGCAGTTTAGTATCTAGCGGGAGTCAGGTCGAGCAGTACTTC. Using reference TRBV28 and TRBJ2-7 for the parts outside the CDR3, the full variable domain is DVKVTQSSRYLVKRTGEKVFLECVQDMDHENMFWYRQDPGLGLRLIYFSYDVKMKEKGDIPEGYSVSREKKERFSLILESASTNQTSMYLCASSLVSSGSQVEQYFGPGTRLTVT.

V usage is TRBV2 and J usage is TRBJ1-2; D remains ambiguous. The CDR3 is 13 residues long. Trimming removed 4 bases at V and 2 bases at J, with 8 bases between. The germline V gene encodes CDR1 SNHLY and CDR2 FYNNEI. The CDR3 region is CASSVVSNYGYTF. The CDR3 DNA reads TGTGCCAGCAGTGTTGTGAGCAACTATGGCTACACCTTC.

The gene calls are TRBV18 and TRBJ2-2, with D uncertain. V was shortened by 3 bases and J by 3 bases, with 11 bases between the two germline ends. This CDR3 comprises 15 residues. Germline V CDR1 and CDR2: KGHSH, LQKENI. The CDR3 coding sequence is TGTGCCAGCTCACCGGGTCAGGCGCACACCGGGGAGCTGTTTTTT. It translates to CASSPGQAHTGELFF.

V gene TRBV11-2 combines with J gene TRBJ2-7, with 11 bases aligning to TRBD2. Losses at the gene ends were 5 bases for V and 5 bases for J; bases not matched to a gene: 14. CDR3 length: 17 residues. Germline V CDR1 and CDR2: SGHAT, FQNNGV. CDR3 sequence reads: CASSPGPSGRSTDEQYF. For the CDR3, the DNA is TGTGCCAGCAGCCCGGGGCCTAGCGGGAGGTCGACCGACGAGCAGTACTTC.

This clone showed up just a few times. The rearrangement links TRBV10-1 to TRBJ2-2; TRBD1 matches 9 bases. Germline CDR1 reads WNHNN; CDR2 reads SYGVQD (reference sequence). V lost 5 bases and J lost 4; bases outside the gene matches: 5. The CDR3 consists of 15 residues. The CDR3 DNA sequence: TGCGCCAGCAGTCGTGGACAGGGGAGCACCGGGGAGCTGTTTTTT. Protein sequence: CASSRGQGSTGELFF.

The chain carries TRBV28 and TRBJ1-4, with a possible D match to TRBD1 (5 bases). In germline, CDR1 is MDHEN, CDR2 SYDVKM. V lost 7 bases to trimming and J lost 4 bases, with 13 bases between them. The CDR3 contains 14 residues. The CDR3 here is CASTEGTVNEKLFF. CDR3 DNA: TGTGCCAGCACCGAGGGGACTGTTAATGAAAAACTGTTTTTT.

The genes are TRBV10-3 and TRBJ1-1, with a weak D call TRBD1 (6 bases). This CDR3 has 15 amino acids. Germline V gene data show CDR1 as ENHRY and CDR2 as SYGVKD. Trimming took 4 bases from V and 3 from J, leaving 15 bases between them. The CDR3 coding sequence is TGTGCCATCAGTGCCACGGGGGCGGGGGACACTGAAGCTTTCTTT. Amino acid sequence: CAISATGAGDTEAFF.

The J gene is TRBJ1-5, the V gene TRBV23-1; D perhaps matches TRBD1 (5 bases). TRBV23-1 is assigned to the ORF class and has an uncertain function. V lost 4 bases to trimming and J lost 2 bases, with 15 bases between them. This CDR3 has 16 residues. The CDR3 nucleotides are TGCGCCAGCAGTCCTCCCCGCGGGGGAGGCAATCAGCCCCAGCATTTT. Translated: CASSPPRGGGNQPQHF.

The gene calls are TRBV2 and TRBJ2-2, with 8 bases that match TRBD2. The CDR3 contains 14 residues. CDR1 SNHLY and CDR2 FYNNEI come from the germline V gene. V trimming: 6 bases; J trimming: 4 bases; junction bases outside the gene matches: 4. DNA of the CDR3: TGTGCCAGCAGAAGACTAGCGAGCACCGGGGAGCTGTTTTTT. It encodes CASRRLASTGELFF.

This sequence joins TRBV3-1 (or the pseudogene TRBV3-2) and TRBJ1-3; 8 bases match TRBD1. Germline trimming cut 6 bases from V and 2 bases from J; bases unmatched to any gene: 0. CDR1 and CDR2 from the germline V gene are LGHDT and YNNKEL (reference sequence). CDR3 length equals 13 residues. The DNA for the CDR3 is TGTGCCAGCAGACAGGGGGCTGGAAACACCATATATTTT. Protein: CASRQGAGNTIYF.

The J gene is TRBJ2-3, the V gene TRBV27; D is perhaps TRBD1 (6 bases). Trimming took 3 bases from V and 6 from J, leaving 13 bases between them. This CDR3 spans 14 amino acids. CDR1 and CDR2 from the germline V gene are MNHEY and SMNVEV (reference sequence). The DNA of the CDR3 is TGTGCCAGCAGTTTGGGGGCAGGTTCGGATACGCAGTATTTT. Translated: CASSLGAGSDTQYF.

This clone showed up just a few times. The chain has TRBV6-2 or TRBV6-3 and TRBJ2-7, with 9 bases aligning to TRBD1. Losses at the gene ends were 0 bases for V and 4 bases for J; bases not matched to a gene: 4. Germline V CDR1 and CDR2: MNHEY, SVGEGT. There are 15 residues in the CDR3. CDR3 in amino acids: CASSYSDRGSYEQYF. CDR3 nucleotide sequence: TGTGCCAGCAGTTACTCGGACAGGGGTTCGTACGAGCAGTACTTC.

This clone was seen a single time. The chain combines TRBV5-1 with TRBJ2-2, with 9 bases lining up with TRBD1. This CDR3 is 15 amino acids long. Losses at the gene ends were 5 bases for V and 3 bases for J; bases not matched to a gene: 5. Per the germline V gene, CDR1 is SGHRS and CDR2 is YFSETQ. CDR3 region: CASRRRQGDTGELFF. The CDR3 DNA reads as TGCGCCAGCAGACGGAGACAGGGGGACACCGGGGAGCTGTTTTTT.

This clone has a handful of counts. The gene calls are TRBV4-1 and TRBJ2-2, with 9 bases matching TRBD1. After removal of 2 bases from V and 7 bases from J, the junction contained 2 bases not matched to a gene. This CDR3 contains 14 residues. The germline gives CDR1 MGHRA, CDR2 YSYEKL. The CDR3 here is CASSQWTGDGELFF. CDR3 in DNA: TGCGCCAGCAGCCAATGGACAGGGGACGGGGAGCTGTTTTTT.

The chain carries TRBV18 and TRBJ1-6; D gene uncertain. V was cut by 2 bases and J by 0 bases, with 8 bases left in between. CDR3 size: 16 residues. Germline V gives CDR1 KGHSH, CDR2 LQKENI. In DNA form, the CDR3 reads TGTGCCAGCTCACCAAGCCAAAGCTCCTATAATTCACCCCTCCACTTT. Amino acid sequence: CASSPSQSSYNSPLHF.